A single sample gave rise to the 8 T cell receptor beta chains below, sequenced in a study of CD8 T cells in ankylosing spondylitis. Their specific antigens are unknown. Notes on the study in general: A TCR beta motif made of eight highly homologous variants seemed typical of ankylosing spondylitis blood.

TCRdb analysed the 5' RACE reads with MiXCR anew, one entry per CDR3 protein. The repertoire includes about 440,000 distinct CDR3 sequences, roughly 15% of them detected once, and around 0.92% sits in the top ten. Sequencing input: blood, either unsorted or a sorted T cell fraction (not recorded which). All receptors derive from a male donor with ankylosing spondylitis.

At least ten counts were recorded for this clonotype. The chain recombines TRBV20-1 with TRBJ2-3; 7 bases align to TRBD1. This CDR3 contains 13 residues. V trimming: 2 bases; J trimming: 10 bases; junction bases outside the gene matches: 9. Per germline, CDR1 DFQATT and CDR2 SNEGSKA (reference sequence). Written as DNA, the CDR3 is TGCAGTGCTAGACTCACGGGACAGCTCCCGCAGTATTTT. Its translation is CSARLTGQLPQYF.

This clonotype was counted at least ten times. The chain uses TRBV20-1 and TRBJ1-4; D is ambiguous. V was cut by 1 base and J by 6 bases, with 6 bases left in between. CDR3 size: 12 residues. Germline CDR1 is DFQATT and CDR2 is SNEGSKA (reference sequence). The CDR3 DNA reads TGCAGTGCTAGAGGCCGCGATGAAAAACTGTTTTTT. Translated: CSARGRDEKLFF.

CDR3 bases: TGTGCCAGCAGCTATCTAGCGGGGGGGCTGGACGAGCAGTACTTC. Translation gives CASSYLAGGLDEQYF. The genes are TRBV6-5 and TRBJ2-7, with 12 positions matching TRBD2. The CDR3 runs to 15 residues. Germline CDR1 and CDR2: MNHEY and SVGAGI. V was clipped by 6 bases and J by 5 bases; unmatched bases: 8.

This rearrangement joins TRBV11-1 to TRBJ1-3; TRBD1 is a possible D gene (5 bases). Trimming cost V 3 bases and J 0 bases, with 18 bases left between them. The germline V gene has CDR1 SGHAT and CDR2 FQDESV (reference sequence). The CDR3 consists of 18 residues. CDR3 residues: CASSFYGRAGSSGNTIYF. The CDR3, as DNA: TGTGCCAGCAGCTTTTACGGTCGTGCAGGGAGCTCTGGAAACACCATATATTTT.

This clonotype showed up just a few times. The chain joins TRBV27 to TRBJ2-7; 7 nucleotides agree with TRBD2. The junction had 9 bases not matched to a gene; V was cut back by 3 bases and J by 7 bases. The CDR3 spans 14 residues. Germline V gene lookup returns CDR1 MNHEY and CDR2 SMNVEV (reference sequence). The CDR3 protein is CASSFAGLRGEQYF. CDR3 nucleotides: TGTGCCAGCAGTTTCGCGGGACTACGAGGGGAGCAGTACTTC.

This clonotype was seen many times. The chain combines TRBV18 with TRBJ2-7; tentative D call: TRBD2 (6 bases). V lost 6 bases, J lost 0 bases, and 12 bases lay in between. The CDR3 is made up of 14 amino acids. Per the germline V gene, CDR1 is KGHSH and CDR2 is LQKENI. The CDR3 nucleotides are TGTGCCAGCTCTCCCGGGACTGTCTCCTACGAGCAGTACTTC. Its protein is CASSPGTVSYEQYF.

The table lists this clonotype with many counts. DNA of the CDR3: TGTGCCACCATGGTGGCAGATACGCAGTATTTT. Translating it yields CATMVADTQYF. The chain has TRBV10-3 and TRBJ2-3; no firm D call. V was cut by 10 bases and J by 4 bases, with 9 bases left in between. Germline lookup yields CDR1 ENHRY and CDR2 SYGVKD. The CDR3 length is 11 residues.

This clonotype came up a few times. The rearrangement uses TRBV6-2 or TRBV6-3 and TRBJ1-5; 9 nucleotides match TRBD1. The V and J ends lost 0 bases and 5 bases, in that order; junction bases with no gene match: 8. CDR3 length equals 17 residues. Germline V gives CDR1 MNHEY, CDR2 SVGEGT. The CDR3 spells CASSYSMGQGVDQPQHF. Written as DNA, the CDR3 is TGTGCCAGCAGTTACTCGATGGGACAGGGAGTGGATCAGCCCCAGCATTTT.